One sample yielded the 2 T cell receptor beta chains listed below, sequenced in a study of shared clonotypes between healthy human individuals. The naive CD8 fraction comprised CD45RO-negative cells positively selected for CCR7 and excluded terminally differentiated effector memory CD45RA+ cells. TCRdb keeps only in-frame clones here, not all; method: immunoSEQ multiplex PCR. This sample yields about 2.1 million clones, of which 85% to 95% are seen a single time; roughly 1.7% belongs to the top ten. Sequencing was performed on naive CD8+ T cells from PBMCs. Receptor source: a man between 18 and 35 years old in good health. Some clones in this sample may be carry-over from other donors' samples.

As regards this clone: This sample includes further DNA sequences coding for the same CDR3. This chain connects TRBV9 to TRBJ2-7; no clear D gene. CDR3 length: 14 amino acids. Germline CDR1 reads SGDLS; CDR2 reads YYNGEE. Between the trimmed V and J ends, which lost 0 bases and 2 bases, there was a span of 9 bases. The CDR3 nucleotides are TGTGCCAGCAGCGTAGCGGCAGCGACCTACGAGCAGTACTTC. Encoded protein: CASSVAAATYEQYF.

This chain joins TRBV9 and TRBJ2-7, with D perhaps matching TRBD2 (5 bases). CDR3 size: 15 residues. V lost 3 bases to trimming and J lost 2 bases, with 15 bases between them. Germline-derived CDR1 and CDR2 are SGDLS and YYNGEE. CDR3 DNA sequence: TGTGCCAGCAGCGATACAGCCGGACTTACCTACGAGCAGTACTTC. Translated, it gives CASSDTAGLTYEQYF.